This TCR beta chain was sequenced during a study of blood T cell repertoires in COVID-19. For the study at large: Nucleic acid was either cDNA or gDNA, and it came from T cells, B-cell-depleted T cells, or PBMCs.

In the authors' methods: Reference gene primer amplification gave nucleated cell count estimates. Sequenced by immunoSEQ multiplex PCR; TCRdb stores in-frame clones only, minus some. For V, J and clone size, that table is used; D and trimming come from the DNA. This table holds about 210,000 clones, roughly 89% found once. In its sample, this clone was seen once. Sequenced input: PBMCs or T cells enriched from blood (not recorded which). The TCR sequence derives from a man younger than 30 with acute COVID-19.

The CDR3 DNA reads as TGTGCCAGCAGTTTCTCCCAGACAGGAGCCAAAAACATTCAGTACTTC. Encoded protein: CASSFSQTGAKNIQYF. The V gene is TRBV28, the J gene TRBJ2-4; possibly TRBD1 for D (6 bases). CDR3 length: 16 amino acids. Germline CDR1 reads MDHEN; CDR2 reads SYDVKM. The ends were cut back, 3 bases at V and 0 bases at J, with 12 bases in the middle.